Below, 2 T cell receptor beta chains from the same sample are listed, as sequenced in a study of blood T cell repertoires in COVID-19. Profiling relied on immunoSEQ multiplex PCR, and the TCRdb table lists in-frame clones only, not all of them. This sample has about 190,000 clones; about 88% occur once, and the top ten carry less than 3.5%. The sample was peripheral blood. The receptors were gathered from a young woman with active or convalescent COVID-19.

The chain employs TRBV19 and TRBJ1-5; tentatively, D is TRBD1 (5 bases). From germline, CDR1 is LNHDA and CDR2 SQIVND (reference sequence). There are 14 residues in the CDR3. The V end was cut by 1 base, the J end by 6 bases, with 10 bases between. CDR3 sequence reads: CASSIAGGSQPQHF. In DNA form, the CDR3 reads TGTGCCAGTAGTATAGCGGGGGGAAGTCAGCCCCAGCATTTT.

This clone showed up just once. The chain uses TRBV6-2 or TRBV6-3 and TRBJ1-5; no clear D. This CDR3 is built from 12 residues. Trimming removed 4 bases from V and 5 bases from J, with 6 bases in between. Germline V CDR1 and CDR2: MNHEY, SVGEGT. CDR3 in DNA: TGTGCCAGCAGTTTCCCATATCAGCCCCAGCATTTT. Amino acid sequence: CASSFPYQPQHF.